This paragraph covers one T cell receptor beta chain sequence. The data stem from a study of blood T cell repertoires in COVID-19. As for the study in general: Sites in the United States, Italy and Spain provided acute and convalescent COVID-19 samples. In each case, the material was cDNA or gDNA derived from T cells, B-cell-depleted T cells, or PBMCs.

Source study methods: Amplification of reference gene primers provided the estimated nucleated cell counts. Clones were sequenced by immunoSEQ multiplex PCR, and TCRdb holds only the in-frame ones, with some missing. The V and J calls and clone size come from that table; D and trimming were worked out from the DNA. The table has some 25,000 clones, 81% seen once. Sequencing used peripheral blood. The TCR sequence derives from a man aged 70-80 years with acute or convalescent COVID-19.

CDR3 protein: CASSLSLTGNTEAFF. The CDR3 DNA is TGTGCCAGCAGCCTCTCACTGACAGGGAACACTGAAGCTTTCTTT. The chain couples TRBV7-2 to TRBJ1-1, with D perhaps matching TRBD1 (6 bases). V was clipped by 5 bases and J by 1 base, with 14 bases between them. CDR1 SGHTA and CDR2 FQGNSA come from the germline V gene. The CDR3 runs to 15 residues.